These 25 T cell receptor beta chains share one sample of origin, sequenced in a study of shared clonotypes between healthy human individuals. Some clones are missing from TCRdb's copy, which holds only in-frame ones; the method was immunoSEQ multiplex PCR. The table lists about 1.1 million clones, around three quarters of them singletons. The sequenced sample was memory CD4+ T cells from PBMCs. Subset denoted: CD45RA-negative fraction. These TCRs come from a man between 18 and 35 years old in good health. Some clones in this sample may be carry-over from other donors' samples.

V gene TRBV6-6 combines with J gene TRBJ1-4; D ambiguous. Germline-derived CDR1 and CDR2 are MNHNY and SVGAGI (reference sequence). This CDR3 region has 15 residues. The germline V and J ends were trimmed by 2 bases and 8 bases, with 15 bases remaining between them. The CDR3 loop reads CASSYAGDPPEKLFF. Here the CDR3 DNA reads TGTGCCAGCAGTTACGCGGGCGACCCCCCCGAAAAACTGTTTTTT.

This clone was observed a few times. The chain recombines TRBV7-2 with TRBJ1-1, with D possibly matching TRBD1 (5 bases). V gave up 1 base and J gave up 11 bases, with 17 bases separating them. The CDR3 totals 14 residues. CDR1 and CDR2 (germline): SGHTA, FQGNSA. CDR3: CASSLDSTVPTAFF. In DNA form, the CDR3 reads TGTGCCAGCAGCTTAGACTCGACAGTACCGACGGCTTTCTTT.

This clone has ten or more counts. V usage is TRBV11-2 and J usage is TRBJ2-1; 7 bases are shared with TRBD1. The trim removed 5 bases at V and 5 bases at J, leaving 6 bases unmatched. This CDR3 is built from 14 residues. CDR1 SGHAT and CDR2 FQNNGV come from the germline V gene. CDR3 in amino acids: CASSRGTANNEQFF. The CDR3 nucleotides read TGTGCCAGCAGCAGAGGGACAGCGAACAATGAGCAGTTCTTC.

J is TRBJ2-7 and V is TRBV6-5; a possible D gene is TRBD2 (6 bases). Germline V gene sequence: CDR1 MNHEY, CDR2 SVGAGI. The ends were cut back, 7 bases at V and 7 bases at J, with 14 bases in the middle. This CDR3 is 12 amino acids long. CDR3 DNA: TGTGCCAGCATTTCCCCTCGGGGGGAGCAGTACTTC. Protein: CASISPRGEQYF.

The chain recombines TRBV15 with TRBJ2-5, with D tentatively TRBD1 (5 bases). The germline V gene encodes CDR1 LNHNV and CDR2 YYDKDF (reference sequence). The CDR3 has 13 residues. Trimming took 2 bases from V and 4 from J, leaving 8 bases between them. The chain's CDR3 is CATSRQGAETQYF. The CDR3 DNA reads as TGTGCCACCAGCAGACAGGGTGCAGAGACCCAGTACTTC. The complete variable domain, with remaining parts taken from reference TRBV15 and TRBJ2-5, reads DAMVIQNPRYQVTQFGKPVTLSCSQTLNHNVMYWYQQKSSQAPKLLFHYYDKDFNNEADTPDNFQSRRPNTSFCFLDIRSPGLGDTAMYLCATSRQGAETQYFGPGTRLLVL.

The chain employs TRBV25-1 and TRBJ2-3; D is undetermined. Per the germline V gene, CDR1 is MGHDK and CDR2 is SYGVNS. This CDR3 contains 13 residues. V lost 6 bases to trimming and J lost 7 bases, with 14 bases between them. CDR3 protein: CASSGYIMNTQYF. In DNA, the CDR3 is TGTGCCAGCAGCGGTTATATTATGAATACGCAGTATTTT. Full variable domain (missing parts from reference TRBV25-1 and TRBJ2-3): EADIYQTPRYLVIGTGKKITLECSQTMGHDKMYWYQQDPGMELHLIHYSYGVNSTEKGDLSSESTVSRIRTEHFPLTLESARPSHTSQYLCASSGYIMNTQYFGPGTRLTVL.

The rearrangement links TRBV18 to TRBJ2-5, with 9 bases matching TRBD1. After removal of 2 bases from V and 5 bases from J, the junction contained 3 bases not matched to a gene. Per germline, CDR1 KGHSH and CDR2 LQKENI. The CDR3 contains 14 residues. The CDR3 DNA sequence: TGTGCCAGCTCACCAAGGACAGGGGCCGAGACCCAGTACTTC. Translating gives CASSPRTGAETQYF.

For the CDR3, the DNA is TGTGCCAGCAGCTTGGAGACTAGTAAAGAGTTCTTC. Its translation is CASSLETSKEFF. The V gene is TRBV11-2, the J gene TRBJ2-1; perhaps TRBD2 as D (6 bases). The CDR3 sequence is 12 residues long. Trimming left V 3 bases short and J 14 bases short, with 14 bases between. Germline V gives CDR1 SGHAT, CDR2 FQNNGV.

This clone was seen a handful of times. This sequence joins TRBV5-1 and TRBJ2-7; 7 positions agree with TRBD2. The trim removed 0 bases at V and 3 bases at J, leaving 6 bases unmatched. The V gene's germline CDR1 is SGHRS and CDR2 YFSETQ. CDR3 length: 15 residues. Here the CDR3 reads CASSLALAVSYEQYF. CDR3 nucleotides: TGCGCCAGCAGCTTGGCTCTAGCGGTGAGCTACGAGCAGTACTTC. The full variable domain, in which reference TRBV5-1 and TRBJ2-7 provide the parts outside the CDR3, is KAGVTQTPRYLIKTRGQQVTLSCSPISGHRSVSWYQQTPGQGLQFLFEYFSETQRNKGNFPGRFSGRQFSNSRSEMNVSTLELGDSALYLCASSLALAVSYEQYFGPGTRLTVT.

This clone was detected a few times. This chain joins TRBV7-3 and TRBJ2-7; 10 nucleotides agree with TRBD1. V lost 5 bases to trimming and J lost 6 bases; unmatched junction nucleotides: 10. The CDR3 has 15 amino acids. Germline V gene data show CDR1 as SGHTA and CDR2 as FQGTGA. This CDR3 is CASSPSPGQGGEQYF. Written as DNA, the CDR3 is TGTGCCAGCAGCCCAAGCCCTGGACAGGGGGGCGAGCAGTACTTC.

This sequence joins TRBV7-6 and TRBJ1-3, with D possibly matching TRBD1 (5 bases). The CDR3 totals 16 residues. Trimming pared 5 bases from V and 0 bases from J, leaving 14 bases between. The germline gives CDR1 SGHVS, CDR2 FNYEAQ. The CDR3 DNA is TGTGCCAGCAGCCATTATCCCAGGGTCTCTGGAAACACCATATATTTT. This sequence encodes CASSHYPRVSGNTIYF.

Comments on this clone: The same CDR3 also results from other DNA sequences found in this sample. The rearrangement uses TRBV5-6 and TRBJ2-2; D gene unclear. The CDR3 has 12 amino acids. Germline CDR1 reads SGHDT; CDR2 reads YYEEEE. V dropped 2 bases and J dropped 3 bases, with 2 bases sitting between them. This chain's CDR3 is CASSFYTGELFF. In nucleotides, the CDR3 is TGTGCCAGCAGCTTTTACACCGGGGAGCTGTTTTTT.

This chain connects TRBV18 to TRBJ2-7, with 9 bases aligning to TRBD2. Germline assignment: CDR1 KGHSH and CDR2 LQKENI. The CDR3 contains 15 residues. J was trimmed by 5 bases and V by 1 base; bases with no gene match: 6. The CDR3 reads CASSPRGRATHEQYF. The DNA for the CDR3 is TGTGCCAGCTCACCACGCGGGAGGGCTACCCACGAGCAGTACTTC.

The genes are TRBV18 and TRBJ2-7, with 8 bases identical to TRBD2. This CDR3 contains 15 residues. Unmatched junction bases numbered 8, after V lost 4 bases and J lost 3 bases. CDR1 and CDR2 from the germline V gene are KGHSH and LQKENI. CDR3 nucleotides: TGTGCCAGCTCACTTTCGGGAGGGCCTGGCTACGAGCAGTACTTC. This codes for CASSLSGGPGYEQYF.

The chain combines TRBV2 with TRBJ2-6, with a tentative D call TRBD1 (5 bases). The germline V gene encodes CDR1 SNHLY and CDR2 FYNNEI. V was shortened by 6 bases and J by 0 bases, with 9 bases between the two germline ends. This CDR3 is 15 amino acids long. CDR3 DNA: TGTGCCAGCAGGCGACAGAGCTCTGGGGCCAACGTCCTGACTTTC. Residues: CASRRQSSGANVLTF. The variable domain in full, with the rest retrieved from reference TRBV2 and TRBJ2-6, is EPEVTQTPSHQVTQMGQEVILRCVPISNHLYFYWYRQILGQKVEFLVSFYNNEISEKSEIFDDQFSVERPDGSNFTLKIRSTKLEDSAMYFCASRRQSSGANVLTFGAGSRLTVL.

Comments on this clone: Other DNA sequences in this specimen translate into the identical CDR3. The V and J genes are TRBV10-3 and TRBJ2-7, with TRBD2 matching over 7 bases. With 6 bases clipped from V and 3 bases from J, the junction kept 2 bases outside the gene matches. The germline V gene has CDR1 ENHRY and CDR2 SYGVKD. The CDR3 contains 12 residues. The CDR3 nucleotides read TGTGCCATCAGGGCTAGCGGCTACGAGCAGTACTTC. Translated: CAIRASGYEQYF.

This clone appeared a few times. The same CDR3 also results from other DNA sequences found in this sample. The J gene is TRBJ2-2, the V gene TRBV7-9, with D possibly TRBD1 on 5 matching bases. Germline CDR1 reads SEHNR; CDR2 reads FQNEAQ (reference sequence). This CDR3 has 14 residues. Trimming removed 5 bases at V and 2 bases at J, with 9 bases between. CDR3 sequence (DNA): TGTGCCAGCAGCCCCGACAGAAACACCGGGGAGCTGTTTTTT. The encoded protein is CASSPDRNTGELFF.

J is TRBJ1-3 and V is TRBV6-1; tentative D call: TRBD1 (5 bases). V lost 3 bases, J lost 2 bases, and 8 bases lay in between. The CDR3 is 14 residues long. In germline, CDR1 is MNHNS, CDR2 SASEGT. In DNA, the CDR3 is TGTGCCAGCAGTGATTCAGGGCCTGGAAACACCATATATTTT. Amino acid sequence: CASSDSGPGNTIYF.

The chain carries TRBV30 and TRBJ1-2; a possible D gene is TRBD1 (5 bases). V shed 4 bases and J shed 8 bases, with 17 bases lying between them. Germline CDR1 is GTSNPN and CDR2 is SVGIG (reference sequence). The CDR3 consists of 13 residues. DNA for the CDR3: TGTGCCTGGAAGGTGGCAGGGTGGGAAGGCTACACCTTC. This encodes CAWKVAGWEGYTF.

This clone was seen just once. The chain couples TRBV5-1 to TRBJ2-1; TRBD2 matches 7 bases. CDR3 size: 14 residues. Germline V lookup: CDR1 SGHRS, CDR2 YFSETQ. Trimming at V came to 4 bases and at J to 5 bases, leaving 6 bases not matched to a gene. CDR3 bases: TGCGCCAGCAGCCACCCCAGCGGGGACAATGAGCAGTTCTTC. It is translated as CASSHPSGDNEQFF.

The chain recombines TRBV11-2 with TRBJ1-6, with TRBD1 as a possible D gene (6 bases). The CDR3 runs 17 residues. CDR1 is SGHAT and CDR2 is FQNNGV in the germline V gene. V lost 5 bases and J 4 bases, leaving 18 bases between the germline ends. CDR3 nucleotide sequence: TGTGCCAGCAGCCCGGGCGTTCGGACAGATTATAATTCACCCCTCCACTTT. It translates to CASSPGVRTDYNSPLHF.

This clone has only one observation. The chain is built from TRBV19 and TRBJ1-5, with unresolved D. The ends were cut back, 7 bases at V and 3 bases at J, with 13 bases in the middle. This CDR3 contains 14 residues. Germline CDR1 reads LNHDA; CDR2 reads SQIVND (reference sequence). The CDR3 DNA is TGTGCCAGTAATAAGGACGGATTCAATCAGCCCCAGCATTTT. Protein: CASNKDGFNQPQHF.

The genes are TRBV6-5 and TRBJ2-1; tentative D call: TRBD1 (6 bases). Germline values: CDR1 MNHEY, CDR2 SVGAGI. V lost 6 bases to trimming and J lost 5 bases, with 11 bases between them. This CDR3 comprises 13 residues. CDR3 DNA: TGTGCCAGCAGGTTGGGGGCGGACAATGAGCAGTTCTTC. It codes for CASRLGADNEQFF.

The chain couples TRBV10-2 to TRBJ1-2; D gene unclear. This CDR3 has 15 amino acids. CDR1 and CDR2 (germline): WSHSY, SAAADI. Trimming took 2 bases from V and 4 from J, leaving 14 bases between them. The CDR3 DNA reads TGCGCCAGCAGTGAGGTTGCACTCTATACCTATGGCTACACCTTC. Its protein product is CASSEVALYTYGYTF.

This chain joins TRBV6-1 and TRBJ1-2, with D unresolved. V was shortened by 11 bases and J by 2 bases, with 21 bases between the two germline ends. The germline CDR1 and CDR2 sequences are MNHNS and SASEGT. The CDR3 loop spans 15 amino acids. The CDR3 is CAGSLSYPPNYGYTF. The CDR3 coding sequence is TGTGCCGGCTCACTATCGTACCCACCCAACTATGGCTACACCTTC.